The 32 T cell receptor beta chains below were found in one sample sequenced in a study of blood T cell repertoires in COVID-19 (dated by TCRdb to about 2020). The protocol used for the library was the immunoSEQ multiplex PCR assay. What TCRdb holds here is the immuneACCESS table cut down to in-frame rearrangements. Part of the clones is not present; checked against another copy, under half of the missing clones reflect an unresolved V gene, and the others are unexplained. This sample holds 120,000 to 150,000 clones; around four fifths were observed only once. Roughly 3% of the sample lies in the top ten. Input material: peripheral blood. The receptors originated from a woman aged 40 to 50 with active or convalescent COVID-19.

The J gene is TRBJ1-1, the V gene TRBV14, with a weak D call TRBD1 (5 bases). Trimming removed 4 bases at V and 0 bases at J, with 9 bases between. This CDR3 has 14 residues. The germline V gene has CDR1 SGHDN and CDR2 FVKESK. The CDR3 coding sequence is TGTGCCAGCAGCCGTCCGGGGGTGAACACTGAAGCTTTCTTT. Translating it yields CASSRPGVNTEAFF.

The chain recombines TRBV28 with TRBJ2-3; 7 bases are a match to TRBD2. Germline V gives CDR1 MDHEN, CDR2 SYDVKM. The CDR3 totals 15 residues. Trimming at V came to 8 bases and at J to 6 bases, leaving 14 bases not matched to a gene. Written as DNA, the CDR3 is TGTGCCAGCGGCCTCCTGTTGGGGGGGACGGATACGCAGTATTTT. This codes for CASGLLLGGTDTQYF.

The genes are TRBV30 and TRBJ1-6, with D possibly matching TRBD1 (6 bases). The CDR3 totals 15 residues. The germline CDR1 and CDR2 sequences are GTSNPN and SVGIG (reference sequence). Trimming removed 1 base from V and 4 bases from J, with 11 bases in between. The CDR3 sequence: CAWSDGRGYNSPLHF. CDR3 coding DNA: TGTGCCTGGAGTGACGGCAGGGGATATAATTCACCCCTCCACTTT.

The chain is built from TRBV6-5 and TRBJ1-1; TRBD1 aligns across 9 bases. This CDR3 region has 13 residues. The germline gives CDR1 MNHEY, CDR2 SVGAGI. The V and J ends lost 7 bases and 7 bases, in that order; junction bases with no gene match: 7. CDR3 region: CASTRTGDGEAFF. The CDR3 nucleotides read TGTGCCAGCACCAGGACAGGGGACGGTGAAGCTTTCTTT.

V gene TRBV4-1 combines with J gene TRBJ2-1, with D tentatively TRBD2 (5 bases). The CDR3 runs 14 residues. V was trimmed by 5 bases and J by 8 bases, leaving 16 bases between them. Germline CDR1 and CDR2: MGHRA and YSYEKL. This CDR3 reads CASSTTRRGYEQFF. CDR3 DNA: TGCGCCAGCAGCACGACCAGACGAGGGTATGAGCAGTTCTTC.

To note about this clone: The sample contains more than one DNA sequence encoding this CDR3. This sequence joins TRBV2 and TRBJ1-1; 10 nucleotides align to TRBD1. This CDR3 has 14 residues. CDR1 is SNHLY, CDR2 FYNNEI, per germline. V lost 4 bases and J lost 4; bases outside the gene matches: 3. Here the CDR3 DNA reads TGTGCCAGCAGTGGACAGGGGGCTAGCACTGAAGCTTTCTTT. Translated, it gives CASSGQGASTEAFF.

This clone has only one observation. The gene calls are TRBV6-5 and TRBJ1-2; the match to TRBD1 covers 7 bases. The J segment lost 8 bases and the V segment lost 2 bases, leaving 8 bases of the junction unmatched. The CDR3 has 14 amino acids. Germline CDR1 reads MNHEY; CDR2 reads SVGAGI. CDR3 amino acids: CASSYERQGTGYTF. In nucleotides, the CDR3 is TGTGCCAGCAGTTACGAACGACAGGGAACAGGCTACACCTTC.

The J gene is TRBJ1-6, the V gene TRBV7-2, with D perhaps matching TRBD1 (5 bases). Germline V gene lookup returns CDR1 SGHTA and CDR2 FQGNSA. Trimming removed 6 bases at V and 12 bases at J, with 12 bases between. The CDR3 runs 12 residues. DNA for the CDR3: TGTGCCAGCAGTGGGGACTTGGGACCCCTCCACTTT. As protein: CASSGDLGPLHF.

The genes are TRBV28 and TRBJ1-4; TRBD1 might be the D (5 bases). This CDR3 region has 18 residues. Looked up from germline, CDR1 is MDHEN and CDR2 is SYDVKM. V lost 3 bases and J lost 6, with 23 bases in between. This chain's CDR3 is CASSFATRRQSDYEKLFF. DNA for the CDR3: TGTGCCAGCAGTTTCGCGACGCGGCGACAGAGCGACTATGAAAAACTGTTTTTT.

The chain combines TRBV3-1 (or the pseudogene TRBV3-2) with TRBJ1-3; 8 bases are shared with TRBD1. Germline-derived CDR1 and CDR2 are LGHDT and YNNKEL (reference sequence). The CDR3 is made up of 18 amino acids. The junction had 14 bases not matched to a gene; V was cut back by 5 bases and J by 2 bases. CDR3 nucleotide sequence: TGTGCCAGCAGCGAAAATCCAGGGGGCGGCTACACTGGAAACACCATATATTTT. It is translated as CASSENPGGGYTGNTIYF.

The genes are TRBV11-2 and TRBJ2-3; tentatively, D is TRBD2 (5 bases). With 1 base removed from V and 0 bases from J, the gap between germline ends came to 14 bases. Germline V gives CDR1 SGHAT, CDR2 FQNNGV. The CDR3 spans 17 residues. The CDR3, as DNA: TGTGCCAGCAGCTTAGTGAACCAGCGGCAAAGCACAGATACGCAGTATTTT. Its translation: CASSLVNQRQSTDTQYF.

V gene TRBV6-1 combines with J gene TRBJ1-2; maybe TRBD1 (5 bases). The V end lost 3 bases, the J end lost 8 bases, and 16 bases lay between the germline ends. Per germline, CDR1 MNHNS and CDR2 SASEGT. The CDR3 has 14 amino acids. DNA for the CDR3: TGTGCCAGCAGTGAGGCGGGGGGTCGGTGGGGCTACACCTTC. Translation gives CASSEAGGRWGYTF.

V gene TRBV5-1 combines with J gene TRBJ2-2; 8 nucleotides line up with TRBD1. J was trimmed by 0 bases and V by 9 bases; bases with no gene match: 7. Germline CDR1 SGHRS, CDR2 YFSETQ. This CDR3 has 15 residues. This CDR3 reads CATHGQGTNTGELFF. The CDR3 nucleotides are TGCGCCACCCATGGACAGGGCACGAACACCGGGGAGCTGTTTTTT. The full variable domain, in which reference TRBV5-1 and TRBJ2-2 provide the parts outside the CDR3, is KAGVTQTPRYLIKTRGQQVTLSCSPISGHRSVSWYQQTPGQGLQFLFEYFSETQRNKGNFPGRFSGRQFSNSRSEMNVSTLELGDSALYLCATHGQGTNTGELFFGEGSRLTVL.

The gene calls are TRBV5-6 and TRBJ1-4, with TRBD1 matching 9 bases. The germline CDR1 and CDR2 sequences are SGHDT and YYEEEE. This CDR3 is built from 16 residues. Germline trimming cut 7 bases from V and 7 bases from J; bases unmatched to any gene: 14. CDR3 loop: CASLRGPTGGTEKLFF. Written as DNA, the CDR3 is TGTGCCAGCCTCCGGGGACCTACAGGGGGCACTGAAAAACTGTTTTTT.

The genes are TRBV2 and TRBJ2-7; D is undetermined. This CDR3 is 11 amino acids long. V lost 4 bases to trimming and J lost 6 bases, with 7 bases between them. Germline V gene sequence: CDR1 SNHLY, CDR2 FYNNEI. CDR3 sequence (DNA): TGTGCCAGCAGTGGCGTGATCGAGCAGTACTTC. Its protein product is CASSGVIEQYF. The variable domain in full, with the rest retrieved from reference TRBV2 and TRBJ2-7, is EPEVTQTPSHQVTQMGQEVILRCVPISNHLYFYWYRQILGQKVEFLVSFYNNEISEKSEIFDDQFSVERPDGSNFTLKIRSTKLEDSAMYFCASSGVIEQYFGPGTRLTVT.

This clone was seen more than once but under ten times. The V call is TRBV5-1, the J call TRBJ1-1, with TRBD1 matching over 7 bases. This CDR3 contains 17 residues. Trimming at V came to 4 bases and at J to 8 bases, leaving 20 bases not matched to a gene. From germline, CDR1 is SGHRS and CDR2 YFSETQ. CDR3 sequence (DNA): TGCGCCAGCAGCCTTGGACCACCAGGGGGTGGCCAAGACGAAGCTTTCTTT. Protein product: CASSLGPPGGGQDEAFF.

The chain uses TRBV18 and TRBJ1-5; 9 bases line up with TRBD1. Germline CDR1 reads KGHSH; CDR2 reads LQKENI. Unmatched junction bases numbered 7, after V lost 3 bases and J lost 7 bases. The CDR3 has 15 residues. For the CDR3, the DNA is TGTGCCAGCTCACCGGTCCCGGGACAGGGCCAGCCCCAGCATTTT. Protein product: CASSPVPGQGQPQHF.

The chain uses TRBV5-4 and TRBJ1-2, with D unresolved. The V gene's germline CDR1 is SGHNT and CDR2 YYREEE (reference sequence). This CDR3 is built from 14 residues. V was trimmed by 4 bases and J by 0 bases, leaving 10 bases between them. CDR3 coding DNA: TGTGCCAGCAGCCGTCAGGATACTAACTATGGCTACACCTTC. It translates to CASSRQDTNYGYTF. The variable domain in full, with the rest retrieved from reference TRBV5-4 and TRBJ1-2, is ETGVTQSPTHLIKTRGQQVTLRCSSQSGHNTVSWYQQALGQGPQFIFQYYREEENGRGNFPPRFSGLQFPNYSSELNVNALELDDSALYLCASSRQDTNYGYTFGSGTRLTVV.

The chain links TRBV9 to TRBJ2-3, with TRBD1 matching 8 bases. The junction had 5 bases not matched to a gene; V was cut back by 2 bases and J by 3 bases. The germline CDR1 and CDR2 sequences are SGDLS and YYNGEE. CDR3 length equals 15 residues. This CDR3 reads CASSVPGGPTDTQYF. DNA of the CDR3: TGTGCCAGCAGCGTCCCAGGGGGCCCGACAGATACGCAGTATTTT.

This sequence joins TRBV28 and TRBJ1-2, with TRBD1 identical over 9 bases. With V trimmed by 8 bases and J by 8 bases, 6 bases remained unmatched. Per germline, CDR1 MDHEN and CDR2 SYDVKM. The length of the CDR3 is 12 residues. CDR3 sequence: CASEGTGQGYTF. In DNA form, the CDR3 reads TGTGCCAGCGAAGGGACAGGGCAAGGCTACACCTTC.

The chain has TRBV6-6 and TRBJ1-1; the D gene is possibly TRBD1 (5 bases). In germline, CDR1 is MNHNY, CDR2 SVGAGI (reference sequence). Deletions cut 3 bases from V and 5 bases from J, with 10 bases between. The CDR3 sequence is 13 residues long. The CDR3 DNA sequence: TGTGCCAGCAGTTATGGCAGGGATACTGAAGCTTTCTTT. Encoded protein: CASSYGRDTEAFF.

V gene TRBV15 combines with J gene TRBJ2-7; 8 bases align to TRBD1. CDR1 is LNHNV, CDR2 YYDKDF, per germline (reference sequence). Trimming removed 0 bases from V and 2 bases from J; junction bases left unmatched: 0. The CDR3 runs to 14 residues. The CDR3 region is CATSREGQAYEQYF. The CDR3 DNA reads TGTGCCACCAGCAGAGAGGGACAGGCCTACGAGCAGTACTTC.

The V call is TRBV19, the J call TRBJ2-5; tentatively, D is TRBD2 (7 bases). CDR1 LNHDA and CDR2 SQIVND come from the germline V gene (reference sequence). V was shortened by 3 bases and J by 5 bases, with 22 bases between the two germline ends. The CDR3 loop spans 17 amino acids. The CDR3 DNA is TGTGCCAGTAGTATGGGCAGGGGCGTAGCGGGTGGGGAGACCCAGTACTTC. Translation gives CASSMGRGVAGGETQYF.

A remark on this clone: Mismatch with germline at one junction end may stem from a read error. The rearrangement links TRBV7-2 to TRBJ2-5; 7 nucleotides agree with TRBD2. CDR1 is SGHTA, CDR2 FQGNSA, per germline. CDR3 length equals 12 residues. CDR3 in amino acids: CASSSQRGGLNF. The CDR3 nucleotides are TGTGCCAGCAGCTCCCAGCGGGGCGGGTTGAACTTC.

The chain couples TRBV5-1 to TRBJ2-2; the D gene is possibly TRBD2 (5 bases). Germline V gene data show CDR1 as SGHRS and CDR2 as YFSETQ. The CDR3 loop spans 15 amino acids. The V gene lost 2 bases and the J gene lost 5 bases, with 13 bases spanning the gap. This CDR3 is CASSLESSGTGELFF. CDR3 bases: TGCGCCAGCAGCTTAGAGTCTTCGGGAACCGGGGAGCTGTTTTTT.

The chain joins TRBV27 to TRBJ2-6; D possibly corresponds to TRBD1 (5 bases). The V and J ends lost 3 bases and 0 bases respectively, with 15 bases between them. This CDR3 contains 18 residues. Germline V gene lookup returns CDR1 MNHEY and CDR2 SMNVEV (reference sequence). The CDR3 sequence: CASSLGPGRLSGANVLTF. The CDR3 DNA follows: TGTGCCAGCAGTTTGGGGCCCGGACGGCTCTCTGGGGCCAACGTCCTGACTTTC.

This rearrangement joins TRBV27 to TRBJ2-7, with TRBD1 matching 7 bases. The CDR3 covers 15 residues. CDR1 is MNHEY, CDR2 SMNVEV, per germline (reference sequence). Trimming removed 5 bases from V and 2 bases from J; junction bases left unmatched: 9. CDR3 sequence (DNA): TGTGCCAGCAGTAACCTCCAACAGGGGACCTACGAGCAGTACTTC. This codes for CASSNLQQGTYEQYF.

V gene TRBV27 combines with J gene TRBJ1-1; TRBD1 aligns across 8 bases. V trimming: 4 bases; J trimming: 5 bases; junction bases outside the gene matches: 12. The CDR3 runs 16 residues. The germline V gene encodes CDR1 MNHEY and CDR2 SMNVEV (reference sequence). CDR3 residues: CASSYSTGESSTEAFF. The CDR3 bases are TGTGCCAGCAGTTACTCGACAGGGGAATCGAGTACTGAAGCTTTCTTT.

This sequence joins TRBV7-9 and TRBJ1-1; D not resolved. The V and J ends lost 3 bases and 4 bases respectively, with 12 bases between them. The CDR3 contains 14 residues. CDR1 is SEHNR and CDR2 is FQNEAQ in the germline V gene (reference sequence). The CDR3 region has the DNA TGTGCCAGCAGCTTTGAAGCTGCCCGCACTGAAGCTTTCTTT. It codes for CASSFEAARTEAFF.

This chain connects TRBV6-5 to TRBJ2-1, with 10 bases fitting TRBD1. Germline V lookup: CDR1 MNHEY, CDR2 SVGAGI. The CDR3 sequence is 16 residues long. Trimming cost V 2 bases and J 4 bases; bases outside gene matches: 5. CDR3 loop: CASSYLDRGTYNEQFF. Written as DNA, the CDR3 is TGTGCCAGCAGTTACCTGGACAGGGGGACTTACAATGAGCAGTTCTTC.

The chain couples TRBV10-3 to TRBJ1-1; TRBD1 might be the D (5 bases). The CDR3 is 13 residues long. CDR1 ENHRY and CDR2 SYGVKD come from the germline V gene. Trimming took 4 bases from V and 5 from J, leaving 11 bases between them. In DNA, the CDR3 is TGTGCCATCAGTGGGGGAAGGGGTACTGAAGCTTTCTTT. It is translated as CAISGGRGTEAFF.

The chain combines TRBV2 with TRBJ1-6; D possibly corresponds to TRBD1 (5 bases). The V end lost 2 bases, the J end lost 4 bases, and 18 bases lay between the germline ends. CDR3 length equals 18 residues. CDR1 and CDR2 (germline): SNHLY, FYNNEI. This CDR3 reads CASSEPASAGLYNSPLHF. In DNA, the CDR3 is TGTGCCAGCAGTGAACCCGCCTCCGCGGGACTATATAATTCACCCCTCCACTTT.